This TCR beta chain derives from a study of T cell clonotyping in hematopoietic cell transplantation. The wider study: Recipient samples before transplant were obtained post-cytoreduction.

This clone was seen only once. Method: immunoSEQ multiplex PCR; TCRdb's copy keeps in-frame clones and lacks some. The table shows around 21,000 clones, with 85% to 90% occurring only once. The V end was cut by 4 bases, the J end by 0 bases, with 6 bases between. The CDR3 extends over 13 amino acids. Germline V lookup: CDR1 SNHLY, CDR2 FYNNEI. Time point specified: recipient sample about 28 days before transplant, after cytoreduction. This receptor was taken from a man between 18 and 29 years old with biphenotypic leukemia. Some clones in this sample may be carry-over from other donors' samples. The chain has TRBV2 and TRBJ1-2, with no clear D. The specimen was peripheral blood mononuclear cells, collected before stem cell transplant. CDR3 sequence reads: CASSADSNYGYTF. The CDR3 bases are TGTGCCAGCAGTGCAGATTCTAACTATGGCTACACCTTC. The full variable domain, its missing parts supplied by reference TRBV2 and TRBJ1-2, is EPEVTQTPSHQVTQMGQEVILRCVPISNHLYFYWYRQILGQKVEFLVSFYNNEISEKSEIFDDQFSVERPDGSNFTLKIRSTKLEDSAMYFCASSADSNYGYTFGSGTRLTVV.